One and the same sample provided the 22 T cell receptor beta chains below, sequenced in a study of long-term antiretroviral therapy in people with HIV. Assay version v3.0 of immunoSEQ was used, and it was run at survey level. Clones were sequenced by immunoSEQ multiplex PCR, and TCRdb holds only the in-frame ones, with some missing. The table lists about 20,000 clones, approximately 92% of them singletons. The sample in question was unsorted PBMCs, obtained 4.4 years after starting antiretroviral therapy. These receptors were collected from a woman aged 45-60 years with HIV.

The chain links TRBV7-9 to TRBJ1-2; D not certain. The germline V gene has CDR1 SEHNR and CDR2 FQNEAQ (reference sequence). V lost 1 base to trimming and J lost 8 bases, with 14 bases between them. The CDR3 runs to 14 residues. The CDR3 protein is CASSLEVESGGYTF. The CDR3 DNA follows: TGTGCCAGCAGCTTAGAAGTGGAAAGTGGGGGCTACACCTTC.

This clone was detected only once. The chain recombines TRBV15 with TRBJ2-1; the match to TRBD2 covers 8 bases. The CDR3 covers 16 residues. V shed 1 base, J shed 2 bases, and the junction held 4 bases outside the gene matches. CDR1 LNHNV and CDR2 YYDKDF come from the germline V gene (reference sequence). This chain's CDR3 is CATSRAGGGPYNEQFF. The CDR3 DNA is TGTGCCACCAGCAGAGCGGGCGGGGGGCCCTACAATGAGCAGTTCTTC.

In DNA form, the CDR3 reads TGCGCCAGCAGTGGACAGGTGAACACTGAAGCTTTCTTT. Translating gives CASSGQVNTEAFF. This sequence joins TRBV5-1 and TRBJ1-1; 7 bases align to TRBD1. In germline, CDR1 is SGHRS, CDR2 YFSETQ. This CDR3 has 13 residues. V was pared by 5 bases and J by 0 bases, with 1 base of the junction left unmatched.

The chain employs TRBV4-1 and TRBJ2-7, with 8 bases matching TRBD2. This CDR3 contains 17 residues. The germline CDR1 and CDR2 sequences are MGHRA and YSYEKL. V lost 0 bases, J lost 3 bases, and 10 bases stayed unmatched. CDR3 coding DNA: TGCGCCAGCAGCCAAGATAGGATAGCGGGGAGCAACTACGAGCAGTACTTC. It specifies CASSQDRIAGSNYEQYF.

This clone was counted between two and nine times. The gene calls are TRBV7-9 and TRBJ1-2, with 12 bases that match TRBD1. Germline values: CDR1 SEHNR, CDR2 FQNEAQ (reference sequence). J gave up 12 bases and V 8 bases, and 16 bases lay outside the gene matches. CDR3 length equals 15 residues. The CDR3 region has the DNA TGTGCCAGCCATTCCCCAGAGAGGGGACAGGGGGCAGACACCTTC. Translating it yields CASHSPERGQGADTF. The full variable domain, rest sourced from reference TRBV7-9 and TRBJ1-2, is DTGVSQNPRHKITKRGQNVTFRCDPISEHNRLYWYRQTLGQGPEFLTYFQNEAQLEKSRLLSDRFSAERPKGSFSTLEIQRTEQGDSAMYLCASHSPERGQGADTFGSGTRLTVV.

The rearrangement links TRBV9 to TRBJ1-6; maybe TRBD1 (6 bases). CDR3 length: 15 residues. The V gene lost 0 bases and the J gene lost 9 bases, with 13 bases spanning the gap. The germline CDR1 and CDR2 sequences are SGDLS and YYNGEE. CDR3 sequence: CASSVAQGLGSPLHF. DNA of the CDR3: TGTGCCAGCAGCGTAGCTCAGGGGTTGGGTTCACCCCTCCACTTT.

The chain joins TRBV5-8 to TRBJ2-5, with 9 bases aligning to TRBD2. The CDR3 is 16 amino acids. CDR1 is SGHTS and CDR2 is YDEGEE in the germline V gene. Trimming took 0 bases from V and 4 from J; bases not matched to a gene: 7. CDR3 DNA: TGTGCCAGCAGCTTGGGCGGGGGGGCCGATGGAGAGACCCAGTACTTC. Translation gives CASSLGGGADGETQYF.

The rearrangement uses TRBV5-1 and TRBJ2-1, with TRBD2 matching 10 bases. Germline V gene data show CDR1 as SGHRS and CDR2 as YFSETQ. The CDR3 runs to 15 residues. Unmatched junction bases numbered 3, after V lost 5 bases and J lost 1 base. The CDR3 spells CASRSSGGSYNEQFF. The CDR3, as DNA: TGCGCCAGCAGAAGTAGCGGGGGGTCCTACAATGAGCAGTTCTTC.

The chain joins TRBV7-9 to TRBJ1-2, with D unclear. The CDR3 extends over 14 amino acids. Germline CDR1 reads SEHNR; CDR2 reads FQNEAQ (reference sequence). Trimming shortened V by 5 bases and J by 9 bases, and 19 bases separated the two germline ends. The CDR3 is CASSPIAARYSYTF. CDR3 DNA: TGTGCCAGCAGCCCTATCGCCGCCCGGTATAGCTACACCTTC.

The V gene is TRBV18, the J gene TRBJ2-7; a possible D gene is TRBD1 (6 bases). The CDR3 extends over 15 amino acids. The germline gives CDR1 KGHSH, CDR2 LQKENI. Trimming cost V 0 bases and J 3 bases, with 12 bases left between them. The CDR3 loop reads CASSPPTGTDYEQYF. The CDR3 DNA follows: TGTGCCAGCTCACCACCGACAGGTACTGACTACGAGCAGTACTTC. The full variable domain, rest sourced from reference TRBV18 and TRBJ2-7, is NAGVMQNPRHLVRRRGQEARLRCSPMKGHSHVYWYRQLPEEGLKFMVYLQKENIIDESGMPKERFSAEFPKEGPSILRIQQVVRGDSAAYFCASSPPTGTDYEQYFGPGTRLTVT.

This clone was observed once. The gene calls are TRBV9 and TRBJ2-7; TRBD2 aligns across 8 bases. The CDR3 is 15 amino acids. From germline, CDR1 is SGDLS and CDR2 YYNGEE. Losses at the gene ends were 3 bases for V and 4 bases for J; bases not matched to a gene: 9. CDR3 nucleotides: TGTGCCAGCAGCGAAGGGGCGGGGGGAGCGTACGAGCAGTACTTC. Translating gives CASSEGAGGAYEQYF.

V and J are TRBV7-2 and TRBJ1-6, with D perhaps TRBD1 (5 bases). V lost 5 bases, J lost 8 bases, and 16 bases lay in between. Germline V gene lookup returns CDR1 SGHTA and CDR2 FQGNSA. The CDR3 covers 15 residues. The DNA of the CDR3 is TGTGCCAGCAGCCTCAGGGTGGGAGGGGATTCACCCCTCCACTTT. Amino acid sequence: CASSLRVGGDSPLHF.

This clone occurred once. CDR3 protein: CASSIGGEANVLTF. In DNA form, the CDR3 reads TGTGCCAGCAGCATAGGGGGGGAGGCCAACGTCCTGACTTTC. This rearrangement joins TRBV5-4 to TRBJ2-6, with D tentatively TRBD2 (7 bases). Deletions cut 4 bases from V and 6 bases from J, with 11 bases between. The CDR3 consists of 14 residues. Germline CDR1 is SGHNT and CDR2 is YYREEE (reference sequence).

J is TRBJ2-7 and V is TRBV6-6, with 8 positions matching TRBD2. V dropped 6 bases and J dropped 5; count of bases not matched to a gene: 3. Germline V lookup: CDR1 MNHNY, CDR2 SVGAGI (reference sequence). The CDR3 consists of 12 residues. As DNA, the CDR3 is TGTGCCAGCAGGTCGGGGGGGAACGAGCAGTACTTC. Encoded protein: CASRSGGNEQYF.

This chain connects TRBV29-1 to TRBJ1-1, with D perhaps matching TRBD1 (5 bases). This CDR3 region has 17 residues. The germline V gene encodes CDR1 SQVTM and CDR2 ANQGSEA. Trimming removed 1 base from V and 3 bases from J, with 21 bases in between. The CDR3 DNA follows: TGCAGCGTTGAAGGGCCCAGGGAGGTCGCGGGGTACACTGAAGCTTTCTTT. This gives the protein CSVEGPREVAGYTEAFF.

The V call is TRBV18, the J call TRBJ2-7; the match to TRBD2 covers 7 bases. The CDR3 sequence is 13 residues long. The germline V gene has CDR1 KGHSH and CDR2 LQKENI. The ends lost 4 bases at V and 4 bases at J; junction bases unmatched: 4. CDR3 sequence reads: CASSRGGFYEQYF. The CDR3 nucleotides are TGTGCCAGCTCACGGGGGGGTTTTTACGAGCAGTACTTC. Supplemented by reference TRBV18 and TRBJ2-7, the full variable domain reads NAGVMQNPRHLVRRRGQEARLRCSPMKGHSHVYWYRQLPEEGLKFMVYLQKENIIDESGMPKERFSAEFPKEGPSILRIQQVVRGDSAAYFCASSRGGFYEQYFGPGTRLTVT.

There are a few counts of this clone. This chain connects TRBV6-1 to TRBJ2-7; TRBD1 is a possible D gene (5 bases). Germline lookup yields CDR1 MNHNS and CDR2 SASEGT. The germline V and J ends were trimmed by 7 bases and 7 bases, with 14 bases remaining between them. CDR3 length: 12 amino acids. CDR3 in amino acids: CASTRKSGEQYF. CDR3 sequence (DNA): TGTGCCAGCACCAGGAAATCAGGGGAGCAGTACTTC.

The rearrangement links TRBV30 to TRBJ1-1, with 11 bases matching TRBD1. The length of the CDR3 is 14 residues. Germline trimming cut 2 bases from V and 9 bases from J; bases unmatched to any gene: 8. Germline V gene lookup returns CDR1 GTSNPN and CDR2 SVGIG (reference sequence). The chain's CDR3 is CAWSYPGTGGKAFF. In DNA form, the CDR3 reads TGTGCCTGGAGTTATCCCGGGACAGGGGGAAAAGCTTTCTTT.

The CDR3, as DNA: TGTGCCAGCAGCGACGGCTTTTTGAATTCACCCCTCCACTTT. Protein product: CASSDGFLNSPLHF. This chain links TRBV2 with TRBJ1-6; D gene unclear. Trimming pared 6 bases from V and 7 bases from J, leaving 13 bases between. Germline V CDR1 and CDR2: SNHLY, FYNNEI. This CDR3 spans 14 amino acids.

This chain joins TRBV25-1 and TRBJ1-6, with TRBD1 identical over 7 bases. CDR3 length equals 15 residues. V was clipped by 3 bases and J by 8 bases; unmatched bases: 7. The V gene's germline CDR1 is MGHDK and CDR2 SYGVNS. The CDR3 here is CASSEPGRGDSPLHF. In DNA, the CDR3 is TGTGCCAGCAGTGAGCCGGGCAGGGGGGATTCACCCCTCCACTTT.

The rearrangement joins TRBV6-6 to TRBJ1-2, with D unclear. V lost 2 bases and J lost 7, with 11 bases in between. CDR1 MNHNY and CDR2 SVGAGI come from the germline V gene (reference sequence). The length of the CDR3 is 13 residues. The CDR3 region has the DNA TGTGCCAGCAGTTACATGGGTGTATCTGGCTACACCTTC. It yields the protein CASSYMGVSGYTF.

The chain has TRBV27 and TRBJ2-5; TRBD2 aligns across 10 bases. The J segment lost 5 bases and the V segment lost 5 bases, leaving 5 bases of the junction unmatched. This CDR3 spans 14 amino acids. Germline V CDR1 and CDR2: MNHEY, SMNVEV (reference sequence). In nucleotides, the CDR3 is TGTGCCAGCAGTGCCCTAGCGGGGGTCGAGACCCAGTACTTC. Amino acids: CASSALAGVETQYF.